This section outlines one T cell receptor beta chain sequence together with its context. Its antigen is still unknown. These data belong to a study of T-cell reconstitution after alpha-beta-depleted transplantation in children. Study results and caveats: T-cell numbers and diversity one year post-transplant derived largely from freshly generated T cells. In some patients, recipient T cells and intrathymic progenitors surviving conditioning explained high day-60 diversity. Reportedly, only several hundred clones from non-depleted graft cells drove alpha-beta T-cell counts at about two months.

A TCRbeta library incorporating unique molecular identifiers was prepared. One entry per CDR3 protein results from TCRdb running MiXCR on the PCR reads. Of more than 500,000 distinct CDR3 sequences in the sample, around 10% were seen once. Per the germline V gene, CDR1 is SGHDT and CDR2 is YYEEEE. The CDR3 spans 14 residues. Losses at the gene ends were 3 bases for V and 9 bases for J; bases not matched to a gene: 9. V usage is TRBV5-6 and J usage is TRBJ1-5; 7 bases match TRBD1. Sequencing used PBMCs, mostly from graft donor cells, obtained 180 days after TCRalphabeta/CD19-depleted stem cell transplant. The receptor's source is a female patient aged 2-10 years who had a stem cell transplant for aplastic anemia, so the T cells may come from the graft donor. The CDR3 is CASSSGQDILPQHF. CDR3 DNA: TGTGCCAGCAGCTCCGGACAGGATATTTTGCCCCAGCATTTT.